This record concerns one TCR beta chain sequence. The data belong to a study of T cell responses to AZD1222 COVID-19 vaccine. The repertoire was sequenced with immunoSEQ multiplex PCR; TCRdb's copy has only in-frame clones and lacks some. The sample lists 120,000 to 150,000 clones, around 93% occurring once. Between the trimmed V and J ends, which lost 2 bases and 1 base, there was a span of 4 bases. CDR1 and CDR2 (germline): SQVTM, ANQGSEA. There are 12 residues in the CDR3. This chain connects TRBV29-1 to TRBJ2-3, with D unresolved. Here the sequenced sample was peripheral blood, taken on day 0 of AZD1222 vaccination. This TCR was sampled from an adult in good health. The CDR3 DNA reads TGCAGCGTTGAACTCGGCACAGATACGCAGTATTTT. Amino acid sequence: CSVELGTDTQYF.